The 29 T cell receptor beta chains below all came from one sample that was sequenced in a study of T cells in Graves' hyperthyroidism and ophthalmopathy. Using RNA transcripts as the source, TCR beta CDR3 regions were amplified. Primed by the HTBI set, a first-round RT-PCR was run on the TCR CDR3. One entry per CDR3 protein results from TCRdb running MiXCR on the multiplex PCR reads. This sample has around 700,000 distinct CDR3 sequences, with approximately 36% found just once. Sequencing used blood. The receptors come from a woman aged 40-49 years with Graves' hyperthyroidism.

This chain joins TRBV7-9 and TRBJ2-7, with 7 bases matching TRBD1. This CDR3 is built from 13 residues. Germline-derived CDR1 and CDR2 are SEHNR and FQNEAQ (reference sequence). Losses at the gene ends were 7 bases for V and 2 bases for J; bases not matched to a gene: 5. Written as DNA, the CDR3 is TGTGCCAGCACTACAGGGGAGACCTACGAGCAGTACTTC. Translating gives CASTTGETYEQYF.

The CDR3 nucleotides are TGTGCCAGCAGCTTAGAGGTTTACACTGAAGCTTTCTTT. Protein: CASSLEVYTEAFF. V and J are TRBV7-9 and TRBJ1-1; no clear D gene. V lost 1 base and J 3 bases, leaving 6 bases between the germline ends. The CDR3 consists of 13 residues. Per the germline V gene, CDR1 is SEHNR and CDR2 is FQNEAQ (reference sequence).

The chain is built from TRBV10-3 and TRBJ2-2; TRBD2 aligns across 9 bases. The J segment lost 5 bases and the V segment lost 10 bases, leaving 11 bases of the junction unmatched. The CDR3 covers 15 residues. Germline V CDR1 and CDR2: ENHRY, SYGVKD. CDR3 coding DNA: TGTGCCAGCAGAAATAGCGGGAGTCGTACCGGGGAGCTGTTTTTT. It is translated as CASRNSGSRTGELFF.

Points on this clonotype: A much larger clone lies a single base off, so this may be a read error. The CDR3 sequence is CSASPKSTEAFF. The CDR3 DNA is TGCAGTGCAAGTCCTAAAAGCACTGAAGCTTTCTTT. V and J are TRBV20-1 and TRBJ1-1; D uncertain. Deletions cut 6 bases from V and 4 bases from J, with 12 bases between. The CDR3 is 12 amino acids. CDR1 is DFQATT and CDR2 is SNEGSKA in the germline V gene (reference sequence).

In this sample, this clonotype turned up a few times. The rearrangement links TRBV12-3 or TRBV12-4 to TRBJ1-4; TRBD1 aligns across 9 bases. The CDR3 has 14 amino acids. V lost 6 bases and J lost 7; bases outside the gene matches: 6. Written as DNA, the CDR3 is TGTGCCAGCAGCTACAGGGGGCCGGGTGAAAAACTGTTTTTT. It encodes CASSYRGPGEKLFF.

V and J are TRBV12-3 or TRBV12-4 and TRBJ2-5; 7 nucleotides agree with TRBD2. With 6 bases clipped from V and 4 bases from J, the junction kept 11 bases outside the gene matches. The CDR3 spans 15 residues. The CDR3: CASSQGLGAGETQYF. The CDR3 nucleotides read TGTGCCAGCAGCCAAGGACTAGGGGCGGGAGAGACCCAGTACTTC.

The sample holds a few counts of this clonotype. This chain joins TRBV9 and TRBJ2-2; tentatively, D is TRBD1 (6 bases). CDR3 length equals 14 residues. Trimming shortened V by 0 bases and J by 9 bases, and 12 bases separated the two germline ends. The germline CDR1 and CDR2 sequences are SGDLS and YYNGEE. The CDR3 nucleotides are TGTGCCAGCAGCGTAGACAGGGTGCCCAGGGAGCTGTTTTTT. Protein sequence: CASSVDRVPRELFF.

In this sample, this clonotype turned up many times. CDR3 DNA: TGTGCCATCAGTGAGGGGGACAATCGTAGCAATCAGCCCCAGCATTTT. It codes for CAISEGDNRSNQPQHF. The gene calls are TRBV10-3 and TRBJ1-5, with TRBD1 as a possible D gene (6 bases). Germline-derived CDR1 and CDR2 are ENHRY and SYGVKD. V was cut by 2 bases and J by 0 bases, with 11 bases left in between. The CDR3 is 16 amino acids.

The table lists this clonotype with a few counts. This chain links TRBV13 with TRBJ2-2, with D tentatively TRBD1 (5 bases). Looked up from germline, CDR1 is PRHDT and CDR2 is FYEKMQ (reference sequence). The germline V and J ends were trimmed by 2 bases and 5 bases, with 12 bases remaining between them. The CDR3 extends over 15 amino acids. The CDR3 reads CASSLSVRETGELFF. DNA of the CDR3: TGTGCCAGCAGCTTATCCGTCAGGGAAACCGGGGAGCTGTTTTTT. Combining the CDR3 with reference TRBV13 and TRBJ2-2 gives the whole variable domain AAGVIQSPRHLIKEKRETATLKCYPIPRHDTVYWYQQGPGQDPQFLISFYEKMQSDKGSIPDRFSAQQFSDYHSELNMSSLELGDSALYFCASSLSVRETGELFFGEGSRLTVL.

The table lists this clonotype with a few counts. The chain joins TRBV7-8 to TRBJ1-1, with 9 bases matching TRBD1. The trim removed 6 bases at V and 3 bases at J, leaving 5 bases unmatched. The CDR3 runs to 14 residues. Germline V CDR1 and CDR2: SGHVS, FQNEAQ. The CDR3 nucleotides read TGTGCCAGCAGTACAGGGGGCCCCTACACTGAAGCTTTCTTT. Translated, it gives CASSTGGPYTEAFF.

Many counts were recorded for this clonotype. The rearrangement uses TRBV19 and TRBJ2-7, with no clear D. The CDR3 is made up of 14 amino acids. CDR1 LNHDA and CDR2 SQIVND come from the germline V gene (reference sequence). Trimming took off 2 bases at V and 0 bases at J, with 8 bases between the two ends. The DNA of the CDR3 is TGTGCCAGTAGTATACTGACTTTCTCCTACGAGCAGTACTTC. Translating it yields CASSILTFSYEQYF.

This clonotype was recorded a few times. The chain employs TRBV7-9 and TRBJ1-4; D is undetermined. Germline CDR1 reads SEHNR; CDR2 reads FQNEAQ (reference sequence). With 2 bases removed from V and 5 bases from J, the gap between germline ends came to 15 bases. This CDR3 is built from 16 residues. CDR3 nucleotides: TGTGCCAGCAGCTTAACGACTGGCAGCCGAAATGAAAAACTGTTTTTT. Translation gives CASSLTTGSRNEKLFF.

Details on this clonotype: Sequence at one end of the junction differs from germline and may be a read error. The chain joins TRBV10-3 to TRBJ1-5; possible D gene TRBD1, 5 bases. CDR1 and CDR2 from the germline V gene are ENHRY and SYGVKD. This CDR3 has 16 amino acids. CDR3 sequence: CAISESGRDNTDTKYF. DNA for the CDR3: TGTGCCATCAGTGAGTCGGGGCGCGATAACACAGATACGAAGTATTTT.

This clonotype was observed at least ten times. The V call is TRBV7-9, the J call TRBJ1-5; D ambiguous. The CDR3 totals 14 residues. Germline lookup yields CDR1 SEHNR and CDR2 FQNEAQ (reference sequence). V was shortened by 5 bases and J by 7 bases, with 15 bases between the two germline ends. The CDR3 DNA reads TGTGCCAGCAGCCGAACCGGTCCTAGGCAGCCCCAGCATTTT. Protein: CASSRTGPRQPQHF.

This sequence joins TRBV19 and TRBJ2-2; 9 bases fit TRBD1. The CDR3 loop spans 18 amino acids. The germline CDR1 and CDR2 sequences are LNHDA and SQIVND (reference sequence). After removal of 3 bases from V and 6 bases from J, the junction contained 14 bases not matched to a gene. The CDR3 nucleotides are TGTGCCAGTAGTATGCGCGGGACAGGGTCCTGGAGGTCCGGGGAGCTGTTTTTT. Translated: CASSMRGTGSWRSGELFF. Variable domain in full (rest from reference TRBV19 and TRBJ2-2): DGGITQSPKYLFRKEGQNVTLSCEQNLNHDAMYWYRQDPGQGLRLIYYSQIVNDFQKGDIAEGYSVSREKKESFPLTVTSAQKNPTAFYLCASSMRGTGSWRSGELFFGEGSRLTVL.

V and J are TRBV6-5 and TRBJ1-3; D is unclear. Per the germline V gene, CDR1 is MNHEY and CDR2 is SVGAGI. The CDR3 consists of 16 residues. The V gene lost 3 bases and the J gene lost 2 bases, with 14 bases spanning the gap. The CDR3 bases are TGTGCCAGCAGTTATGGGGTCTACAGCCCTGGAAACACCATATATTTT. Translation: CASSYGVYSPGNTIYF.

The chain employs TRBV6-2 or TRBV6-3 and TRBJ2-7; no clear D. The CDR3 sequence is 14 residues long. V was clipped by 8 bases and J by 2 bases, with 16 bases between them. Germline CDR1 is MNHEY and CDR2 is SVGEGT. The CDR3 protein is CASQIRPMPYEQYF. The CDR3 nucleotides are TGTGCCAGCCAGATCCGACCGATGCCCTACGAGCAGTACTTC.

This chain's CDR3 is CASSPWDRLISGQYF. The CDR3 DNA sequence: TGTGCCAGCAGCCCATGGGACAGACTTATCTCCGGGCAGTACTTC. This chain links TRBV14 with TRBJ2-7; TRBD1 matches 7 bases. Looked up from germline, CDR1 is SGHDN and CDR2 is FVKESK. CDR3 length equals 15 residues. Trimming took 4 bases from V and 9 from J; bases not matched to a gene: 15.

V gene TRBV19 combines with J gene TRBJ2-7, with 7 positions matching TRBD1. Germline V gives CDR1 LNHDA, CDR2 SQIVND (reference sequence). The CDR3 contains 12 residues. The V segment lost 4 bases and the J segment 6 bases; nucleotides outside the gene matches: 3. The DNA of the CDR3 is TGTGCCAGTAGTACCCCAGGGGGCGAGCAGTACTTC. Encoded protein: CASSTPGGEQYF.

The chain recombines TRBV28 with TRBJ1-1; D is perhaps TRBD1 (6 bases). The germline V gene encodes CDR1 MDHEN and CDR2 SYDVKM. Trimming pared 6 bases from V and 2 bases from J, leaving 13 bases between. This CDR3 comprises 14 residues. CDR3 coding DNA: TGTGCCAGCAGACCGCGACAGGCTAACACTGAAGCTTTCTTT. Translating gives CASRPRQANTEAFF.

This clonotype has at least ten counts. The chain has TRBV19 and TRBJ2-7, with TRBD1 matching over 7 bases. From germline, CDR1 is LNHDA and CDR2 SQIVND (reference sequence). The CDR3 is 15 amino acids. V trimming: 1 base; J trimming: 6 bases; junction bases outside the gene matches: 9. CDR3 sequence (DNA): TGTGCCAGTAGTATAGGTGGGACAGCCCAGGTCGAGCAGTACTTC. Translation: CASSIGGTAQVEQYF.

Of note for this clonotype: A much more abundant neighbour one base away suggests this may be a read error. V is TRBV25-1 and J is TRBJ1-2, with 8 bases aligning to TRBD1. Germline CDR1 MGHDK, CDR2 SYGVNS. V dropped 11 bases and J dropped 5; count of bases not matched to a gene: 13. This CDR3 comprises 14 residues. CDR3 nucleotides: TGTGCCGTGGCCGGGACAGGTAATGTGTATGGCTACACCTTC. This encodes CAVAGTGNVYGYTF.

Concerning this clonotype itself: One end of the junction fails to match germline, which may point to a read error. The V gene is TRBV12-3 or TRBV12-4, the J gene TRBJ2-5; D is unresolved. The J call is in doubt because the DNA end fits TRBJ2-7 better. CDR3 length: 13 residues. The DNA of the CDR3 is TGTGCCGGCAGTTTGGGCAACTCCTACGAGCAGTACTTC. This translates into CAGSLGNSYEQYF.

This clonotype was counted once. This sequence may be a read error, since a much larger clone differs from it by one base. The chain combines TRBV9 with TRBJ1-2; D is unresolved. The CDR3 covers 11 residues. Germline values: CDR1 SGDLS, CDR2 YYNGEE. CDR3 protein: CASSTGVGCTF. As DNA, the CDR3 is TGTGCCAGCAGCACCGGGGTCGGCTGCACCTTC. The complete variable domain, with remaining parts taken from reference TRBV9 and TRBJ1-2, reads DSGVTQTPKHLITATGQRVTLRCSPRSGDLSVYWYQQSLDQGLQFLIQYYNGEERAKGNILERFSAQQFPDLHSELNLSSLELGDSALYFCASSTGVGCTFGSGTRLTVV.

Remarks on this clonotype: An end of the junction does not agree with germline; a read error may underlie this. The rearrangement joins TRBV10-2 to TRBJ1-2, with D tentatively TRBD1 (5 bases). The CDR3 sequence is 9 residues long. Germline CDR1 and CDR2: WSHSY and SAAADI. The DNA for the CDR3 is TGCGCCAGCAGGGCCAGGGATTCATTC. Translated: CASRARDSF.

The chain employs TRBV18 and TRBJ2-2; the D gene is possibly TRBD2 (5 bases). V lost 6 bases and J 6 bases, leaving 8 bases between the germline ends. CDR3 length equals 12 residues. Germline CDR1 reads KGHSH; CDR2 reads LQKENI. CDR3 sequence reads: CASSEGPGELFF. In nucleotides, the CDR3 is TGTGCCAGCTCTGAGGGTCCCGGGGAGCTGTTTTTT.

The sample holds one count of this clonotype. The chain has TRBV29-1 and TRBJ2-5; TRBD1 is a possible D gene (6 bases). Germline V lookup: CDR1 SQVTM, CDR2 ANQGSEA. V lost 8 bases and J lost 5, with 18 bases in between. CDR3 length equals 13 residues. Here the CDR3 reads CSWSLGGRETQYF. The CDR3 DNA sequence: TGCAGCTGGTCCTTAGGGGGTCGGGAGACCCAGTACTTC. The whole variable domain, filled in from reference TRBV29-1 and TRBJ2-5, reads SAVISQKPSRDICQRGTSLTIQCQVDSQVTMMFWYRQQPGQSLTLIATANQGSEATYESGFVIDKFPISRPNLTFSTLTVSNMSPEDSSIYLCSWSLGGRETQYFGPGTRLLVL.

This clonotype was detected many times. This chain links TRBV7-9 with TRBJ1-5, with 7 nucleotides matching TRBD1. The length of the CDR3 is 15 residues. Germline-derived CDR1 and CDR2 are SEHNR and FQNEAQ (reference sequence). The J segment lost 0 bases and the V segment lost 4 bases, leaving 3 bases of the junction unmatched. In DNA form, the CDR3 reads TGTGCCAGCAGCTCGACAGGGTCTAGCAATCAGCCCCAGCATTTT. It is translated as CASSSTGSSNQPQHF.

This clonotype was found many times. One end of the junction does not line up with germline, which may come from a read error. This chain joins TRBV5-4 and TRBJ2-7; D perhaps matches TRBD2 (5 bases). The CDR3 extends over 11 amino acids. Per germline, CDR1 SGHNT and CDR2 YYREEE (reference sequence). The CDR3 sequence: CASSSASSIVF. In nucleotides, the CDR3 is TGTGCCAGCAGCTCTGCTAGCAGCATTGTCTTC.